These 27 T cell receptor beta chains were all obtained from the same sample, sequenced in a study of T cells in Graves' hyperthyroidism and ophthalmopathy. The investigators amplified TCR beta CDR3 regions from RNA transcripts. A set of HTBI primers served as the primers for a first-round RT-PCR of the TCR CDR3. TCRdb re-called the multiplex PCR reads through MiXCR, storing one row per CDR3 protein. Of more than 350,000 distinct CDR3 sequences in the sample, roughly 15% were seen once. The sample comprised blood. These receptor sequences come from a woman in her twenties or thirties with Graves' ophthalmopathy.

The rearrangement uses TRBV30 and TRBJ2-1; 11 bases are shared with TRBD2. V was pared by 2 bases and J by 8 bases, with 8 bases of the junction left unmatched. Germline loops: CDR1 GTSNPN, CDR2 SVGIG (reference sequence). CDR3 length: 15 residues. CDR3 sequence reads: CAWSSNSGGAHEQFF. The CDR3, as DNA: TGTGCCTGGAGTTCCAATAGCGGGGGGGCCCATGAGCAGTTCTTC. Full variable domain (rest looked up from reference TRBV30 and TRBJ2-1): SQTIHQWPATLVQPVGSPLSLECTVEGTSNPNLYWYRQAAGRGLQLLFYSVGIGQISSEVPQNLSASRPQDRQFILSSKKLLLSDSGFYLCAWSSNSGGAHEQFFGPGTRLTVL.

At least ten counts were recorded for this clonotype. The V call is TRBV3-1, the J call TRBJ1-2; D unresolved. The CDR3 extends over 12 amino acids. V was pared by 2 bases and J by 7 bases, with 8 bases between. From germline, CDR1 is LGHDT and CDR2 YNNKEL (reference sequence). CDR3 region: CASSQSQFGYTF. The DNA of the CDR3 is TGTGCCAGCAGCCAAAGCCAGTTTGGCTACACCTTC.

This clonotype was detected only a few times. V and J are TRBV19 and TRBJ1-5; no clear D. The length of the CDR3 is 15 residues. Germline values: CDR1 LNHDA, CDR2 SQIVND (reference sequence). V was cut by 2 bases and J by 6 bases, with 14 bases left in between. The CDR3 DNA sequence: TGTGCCAGTAGTATAAGAGGACCTGGTCCTCAGCCCCAGCATTTT. Protein: CASSIRGPGPQPQHF.

This clonotype was counted ten times or more. The chain couples TRBV24-1 to TRBJ1-1; D uncertain. Trimming removed 1 base at V and 11 bases at J, with 16 bases between. CDR1 and CDR2 from the germline V gene are KGHDR and SFDVKD. The CDR3 loop spans 14 amino acids. Here the CDR3 DNA reads TGTGCCACCAGTGATTTTATGAGCTGGGTTGGGGCTTTCTTT. This translates into CATSDFMSWVGAFF.

There are many counts of this clonotype. The chain couples TRBV5-6 to TRBJ2-3; TRBD2 is a possible D gene (5 bases). V shed 0 bases and J shed 0 bases, with 8 bases lying between them. The length of the CDR3 is 15 residues. Germline values: CDR1 SGHDT, CDR2 YYEEEE. CDR3 residues: CASSLALASTDTQYF. CDR3 nucleotide sequence: TGTGCCAGCAGCTTGGCGCTAGCCAGCACAGATACGCAGTATTTT.

This clonotype has just a few counts. A much larger clone lies one base from this, so it may be a read error. The chain uses TRBV20-1 and TRBJ2-5; TRBD2 agrees at 7 bases. Germline V gene sequence: CDR1 DFQATT, CDR2 SNEGSKA (reference sequence). CDR3 size: 14 residues. This chain's CDR3 is CSARAGELREAQYF. CDR3 nucleotides: TGCAGTGCTAGGGCGGGGGAGCTCCGAGAGGCCCAGTACTTC.

There are many counts of this clonotype. V gene TRBV3-1 combines with J gene TRBJ2-3; D might be TRBD2 (5 bases). V was clipped by 5 bases and J by 2 bases, with 14 bases between them. Germline lookup yields CDR1 LGHDT and CDR2 YNNKEL (reference sequence). The CDR3 sequence is 15 residues long. DNA for the CDR3: TGTGCCAGCAGCTTACTCCCCCGGGACACAGATACGCAGTATTTT. This translates into CASSLLPRDTDTQYF.

This clonotype was seen many times. The chain has TRBV20-1 and TRBJ2-1; 11 positions match TRBD1. The CDR3 has 15 amino acids. J gave up 6 bases and V 5 bases, and 9 bases lay outside the gene matches. CDR1 is DFQATT, CDR2 SNEGSKA, per germline (reference sequence). The CDR3 protein is CSAPWTGGAGNEQFF. The CDR3, as DNA: TGCAGTGCTCCATGGACAGGGGGCGCGGGCAATGAGCAGTTCTTC.

V and J are TRBV6-2 or TRBV6-3 and TRBJ1-6; 8 bases line up with TRBD1. Losses at the gene ends were 7 bases for V and 6 bases for J; bases not matched to a gene: 5. CDR3 length: 14 residues. From germline, CDR1 is MNHEY and CDR2 SVGEGT. The chain's CDR3 is CASKTQGANSPLHF. CDR3 in DNA: TGTGCCAGCAAGACCCAGGGGGCTAATTCACCCCTCCACTTT.

The gene calls are TRBV19 and TRBJ2-7, with D uncertain. The CDR3 is 11 amino acids. The germline V gene encodes CDR1 LNHDA and CDR2 SQIVND (reference sequence). V was clipped by 10 bases and J by 2 bases, with 9 bases between them. The CDR3 is CATSTPYEQYF. CDR3 in DNA: TGTGCCACCTCAACACCCTACGAGCAGTACTTC.

There are many counts of this clonotype. The rearrangement links TRBV28 to TRBJ2-1, with 8 nucleotides matching TRBD1. The germline V gene has CDR1 MDHEN and CDR2 SYDVKM. The CDR3 totals 15 residues. V lost 7 bases, J lost 3 bases, and 8 bases stayed unmatched. CDR3 DNA sequence: TGTGCCAGCAAGCGACAGGGGACAGACTACAATGAGCAGTTCTTC. Translation: CASKRQGTDYNEQFF.

This clonotype was counted at least ten times. The rearrangement joins TRBV28 to TRBJ2-7; a possible D gene is TRBD1 (5 bases). Germline V lookup: CDR1 MDHEN, CDR2 SYDVKM. Trimming cost V 2 bases and J 6 bases, with 14 bases left between them. This CDR3 spans 14 amino acids. The DNA of the CDR3 is TGTGCCAGCAGTTTACCGGCAGGGAAGTTCGAGCAGTACTTC. This codes for CASSLPAGKFEQYF. Full variable domain (rest looked up from reference TRBV28 and TRBJ2-7): DVKVTQSSRYLVKRTGEKVFLECVQDMDHENMFWYRQDPGLGLRLIYFSYDVKMKEKGDIPEGYSVSREKKERFSLILESASTNQTSMYLCASSLPAGKFEQYFGPGTRLTVT.

This clonotype was observed many times. The chain is built from TRBV29-1 and TRBJ2-7; D possibly corresponds to TRBD1 (5 bases). The germline V gene has CDR1 SQVTM and CDR2 ANQGSEA. This CDR3 contains 11 residues. V was cut by 5 bases and J by 4 bases, with 9 bases left in between. The CDR3 region has the DNA TGCAGCGTTTTAGGGGCGTACGAGCAGTACTTC. Translation: CSVLGAYEQYF.

This sequence joins TRBV25-1 and TRBJ1-1; D gene ambiguous. CDR3 length equals 15 residues. Trimming stripped 7 bases from V and 0 bases from J, with 15 bases between. CDR1 and CDR2 from the germline V gene are MGHDK and SYGVNS. DNA of the CDR3: TGTGCCAGCATCGGGCAGACTATAATGAACACTGAAGCTTTCTTT. Its protein is CASIGQTIMNTEAFF.

This clonotype was detected ten times or more. The chain joins TRBV7-6 to TRBJ2-5; D may be TRBD1 or TRBD2 (6 bases each). V was cut by 0 bases and J by 6 bases, with 11 bases left in between. There are 14 residues in the CDR3. Germline V gives CDR1 SGHVS, CDR2 FNYEAQ. The DNA for the CDR3 is TGTGCCAGCAGCTTAGCAGGGGGGCTGAAGACCCAGTACTTC. Its translation: CASSLAGGLKTQYF.

This clonotype was detected once. The J gene is TRBJ2-2, the V gene TRBV27, with 11 bases identical to TRBD2. This CDR3 region has 17 residues. The V gene's germline CDR1 is MNHEY and CDR2 SMNVEV (reference sequence). With V trimmed by 1 base and J by 4 bases, 5 bases remained unmatched. CDR3 residues: CASSLLTSGGLTGELFF. CDR3 coding DNA: TGTGCCAGCAGTTTATTAACTAGCGGGGGCCTCACCGGGGAGCTGTTTTTT.

This clonotype was detected a few times. The chain carries TRBV9 and TRBJ1-5, with D unclear. V dropped 0 bases and J dropped 6 bases, with 7 bases sitting between them. This CDR3 contains 13 residues. The V gene's germline CDR1 is SGDLS and CDR2 YYNGEE. The chain's CDR3 is CASSVGGFQPQHF. CDR3 coding DNA: TGTGCCAGCAGCGTAGGTGGGTTTCAGCCCCAGCATTTT.

This clonotype appeared many times. The chain uses TRBV28 and TRBJ2-7; D is undetermined. The CDR3 sequence is 12 residues long. CDR1 and CDR2 from the germline V gene are MDHEN and SYDVKM. The V end was cut by 5 bases, the J end by 4 bases, with 9 bases between. Here the CDR3 DNA reads TGTGCCAGCAGTCCCCGTAGGTACGAGCAGTACTTC. Its protein product is CASSPRRYEQYF.

The table lists this clonotype with many counts. The V gene is TRBV30, the J gene TRBJ2-2; TRBD2 agrees at 7 bases. V gave up 0 bases and J gave up 3 bases; unmatched junction bases: 10. The V gene's germline CDR1 is GTSNPN and CDR2 SVGIG (reference sequence). CDR3 length: 17 amino acids. CDR3 nucleotide sequence: TGTGCCTGGAGTGTGTTGGCGGGACTAACCGACACCGGGGAGCTGTTTTTT. Encoded protein: CAWSVLAGLTDTGELFF.

This chain joins TRBV25-1 and TRBJ1-1, with D perhaps matching TRBD1 (5 bases). Between the trimmed V and J ends, which lost 1 base and 0 bases, there was a span of 6 bases. In germline, CDR1 is MGHDK, CDR2 SYGVNS. The CDR3 runs to 14 residues. The CDR3 spells CASSEWGLNTEAFF. The CDR3 DNA sequence: TGTGCCAGCAGTGAATGGGGCTTGAACACTGAAGCTTTCTTT.

This clonotype was seen more than once but under ten times. Given a much more abundant clone one base away, this may be a read error. This chain uses TRBV28 with TRBJ2-3; 11 positions agree with TRBD2. The CDR3 runs 19 residues. Trimming cost V 4 bases and J 5 bases; bases outside gene matches: 17. The germline V gene encodes CDR1 MDHEN and CDR2 SYDVKM. CDR3 loop: CASSSLGQGLAGGRDTQYF. The CDR3 nucleotides are TGTGCCAGCAGTTCCCTAGGACAGGGGCTAGCGGGGGGCCGAGATACGCAGTATTTT.

This clonotype was observed many times. V is TRBV18 and J is TRBJ2-7, with D maybe TRBD1 (8 bases). Germline V gene data show CDR1 as KGHSH and CDR2 as LQKENI. The ends were cut back, 6 bases at V and 0 bases at J, with 15 bases in the middle. The CDR3 is made up of 15 amino acids. This CDR3 is CASSQYRGGSYEQYF. The CDR3 DNA follows: TGTGCCAGCTCGCAATACAGGGGGGGCTCCTACGAGCAGTACTTC.

This clonotype has a count of ten or more. The rearrangement joins TRBV27 to TRBJ2-7, with TRBD2 as a possible D gene (6 bases). CDR1 is MNHEY, CDR2 SMNVEV, per germline (reference sequence). The CDR3 extends over 13 amino acids. Trimming removed 5 bases at V and 2 bases at J, with 10 bases between. The CDR3 bases are TGTGCCAGCAGTGACGCGGGGCCCTACGAGCAGTACTTC. Translation: CASSDAGPYEQYF.

The V gene is TRBV29-1, the J gene TRBJ2-3; tentatively, D is TRBD1 (5 bases). Germline V CDR1 and CDR2: SQVTM, ANQGSEA. The V end was cut by 7 bases, the J end by 2 bases, with 16 bases between. The CDR3 sequence is 14 residues long. Written as DNA, the CDR3 is TGCAGCGCTGCTGTCGCAGGGTTCACAGATACGCAGTATTTT. Translated: CSAAVAGFTDTQYF.

This clonotype was seen many times. The chain employs TRBV13 and TRBJ1-4; TRBD1 aligns across 8 bases. Germline-derived CDR1 and CDR2 are PRHDT and FYEKMQ (reference sequence). The CDR3 sequence is 16 residues long. V was clipped by 5 bases and J by 4 bases; unmatched bases: 9. This chain's CDR3 is CASSKQGELGNEKLFF. Written as DNA, the CDR3 is TGTGCCAGCAGCAAACAGGGGGAGCTCGGTAATGAAAAACTGTTTTTT.

This clonotype has only a few counts. The V and J genes are TRBV20-1 and TRBJ2-7, with TRBD1 matching over 9 bases. V dropped 5 bases and J dropped 0; count of bases not matched to a gene: 2. Germline assignment: CDR1 DFQATT and CDR2 SNEGSKA (reference sequence). The CDR3 is 13 residues long. The DNA of the CDR3 is TGCAGTGCTTTGACAGGGGGCTCCTACGAGCAGTACTTC. Encoded protein: CSALTGGSYEQYF.

The table lists this clonotype with many counts. The chain recombines TRBV20-1 with TRBJ2-1, with no clear D. From germline, CDR1 is DFQATT and CDR2 SNEGSKA (reference sequence). V was shortened by 3 bases and J by 9 bases, with 6 bases between the two germline ends. The CDR3 runs to 10 residues. The CDR3 sequence is CSASEVEQFF. The CDR3 DNA reads TGCAGTGCTAGTGAGGTTGAGCAGTTCTTC.